This T cell receptor (beta chain) is drawn from a study of T cells in Graves' hyperthyroidism and ophthalmopathy. Study as a whole: The blood sample was taken at first diagnosis, before treatment began. Study-wide results and limits: The model foresaw ophthalmopathy a median approximately 6.1 months prior to onset.

Germline assignment: CDR1 LNHNV and CDR2 YYDKDF (reference sequence). V gave up 10 bases and J gave up 3 bases; unmatched junction bases: 11. CDR3 length: 14 residues. This clonotype was detected only a few times. Its target is unknown. Amplification targeted TCR beta CDR3 regions from RNA transcripts. During a first-round RT-PCR of the TCR CDR3, the HTBI primer set was used. TCRdb reprocessed the multiplex PCR reads via MiXCR and lists one record per CDR3 protein. The data hold about 160,000 distinct CDR3 sequences, with about 9.4% observed a single time. Specimen: blood. This chain connects TRBV15 to TRBJ2-7, with 8 bases identical to TRBD1. This sequence originates from a woman under 30 with Graves' hyperthyroidism that later progressed to Graves' ophthalmopathy. Here the CDR3 DNA reads TGTGCCAGGGCCGGGACAGGTCAGAACTACGAGCAGTACTTC. Amino acid sequence: CARAGTGQNYEQYF.